This T cell receptor beta chain was captured by sequencing in a study of cytomegalovirus exposure and HLA in healthy donors. In the study overall: The approximately 610 first-cohort repertoires shared a platform with the roughly 110 validation repertoires, as reported in a later analysis. Findings and caveats of the study: There were fewer than 200 TCR beta chains listed as cytomegalovirus-associated. Cytomegalovirus status was reportedly diagnosed by the classifier with high specificity and sensitivity.

This CDR3 is built from 14 residues. The V end lost 8 bases, the J end lost 2 bases, and 15 bases lay between the germline ends. Germline-derived CDR1 and CDR2 are MNHNY and SVGAGI (reference sequence). The study drew the donors from its approximately 130-subject validation cohort, separate from the roughly 670-subject first cohort. TCRdb's copy holds only in-frame clones and misses some; the assay was immunoSEQ multiplex PCR. The table has roughly 200,000 clones, roughly 81% seen once. Note on this clone: Its cognate antigen is unknown.

Sequences were obtained from PBMCs. This chain uses TRBV6-6 with TRBJ1-2; the D gene is possibly TRBD1 (5 bases). The TCR originated in a woman aged 25-40 years in good health and CMV-seronegative. Here the CDR3 reads CASWAREVNYGYTF. The CDR3 nucleotides read TGTGCCAGCTGGGCCAGGGAGGTAAACTATGGCTACACCTTC.